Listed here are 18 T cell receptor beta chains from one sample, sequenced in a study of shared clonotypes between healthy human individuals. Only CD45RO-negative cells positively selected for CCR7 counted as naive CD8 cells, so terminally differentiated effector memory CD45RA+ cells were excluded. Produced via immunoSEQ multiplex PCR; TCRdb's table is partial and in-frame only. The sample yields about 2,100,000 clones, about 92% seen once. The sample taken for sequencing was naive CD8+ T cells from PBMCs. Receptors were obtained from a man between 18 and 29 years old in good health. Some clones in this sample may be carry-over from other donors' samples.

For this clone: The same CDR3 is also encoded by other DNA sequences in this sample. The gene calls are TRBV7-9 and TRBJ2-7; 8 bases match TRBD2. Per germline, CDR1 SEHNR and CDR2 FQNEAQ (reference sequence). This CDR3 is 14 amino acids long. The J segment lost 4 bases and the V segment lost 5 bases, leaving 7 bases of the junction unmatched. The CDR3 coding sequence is TGTGCCAGCAGCCCCCCCGGACTAGCATACGAGCAGTACTTC. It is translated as CASSPPGLAYEQYF.

The CDR3 nucleotides are TGCAGCGTACCTGGGGCTAGCGGGAGCCCCGGGGAGCTGTTTTTT. It encodes CSVPGASGSPGELFF. This sequence joins TRBV29-1 and TRBJ2-2; 10 bases are shared with TRBD2. The CDR3 loop spans 15 amino acids. Germline CDR1 and CDR2: SQVTM and ANQGSEA. The V segment lost 6 bases and the J segment 6 bases; nucleotides outside the gene matches: 10.

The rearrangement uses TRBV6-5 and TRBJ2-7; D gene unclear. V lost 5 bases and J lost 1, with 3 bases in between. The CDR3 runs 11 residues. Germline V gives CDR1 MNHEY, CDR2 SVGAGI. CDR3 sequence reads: CASSTSYEQYF. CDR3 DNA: TGTGCCAGCAGTACGTCCTACGAGCAGTACTTC.

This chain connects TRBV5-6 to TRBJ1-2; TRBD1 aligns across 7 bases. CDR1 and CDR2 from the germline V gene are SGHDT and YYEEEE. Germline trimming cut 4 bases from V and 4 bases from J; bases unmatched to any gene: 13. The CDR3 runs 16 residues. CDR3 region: CASSPQGSGGLYGYTF. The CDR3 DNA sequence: TGTGCCAGCAGCCCCCAAGGGTCAGGGGGACTCTATGGCTACACCTTC.

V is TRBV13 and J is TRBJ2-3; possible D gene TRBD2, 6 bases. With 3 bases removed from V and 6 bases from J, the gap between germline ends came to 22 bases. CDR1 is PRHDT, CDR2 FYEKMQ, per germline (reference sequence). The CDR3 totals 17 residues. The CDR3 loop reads CASSFGSTFGDSDTQYF. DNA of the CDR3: TGTGCCAGCAGCTTTGGGTCGACTTTCGGGGACTCGGATACGCAGTATTTT.

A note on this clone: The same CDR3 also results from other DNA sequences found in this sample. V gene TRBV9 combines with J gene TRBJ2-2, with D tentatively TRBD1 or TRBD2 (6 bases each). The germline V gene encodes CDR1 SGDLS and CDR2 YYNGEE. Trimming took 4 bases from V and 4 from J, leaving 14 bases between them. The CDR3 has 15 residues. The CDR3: CASSPTGGGTGELFF. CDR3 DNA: TGTGCCAGCAGCCCTACCGGAGGGGGCACCGGGGAGCTGTTTTTT.

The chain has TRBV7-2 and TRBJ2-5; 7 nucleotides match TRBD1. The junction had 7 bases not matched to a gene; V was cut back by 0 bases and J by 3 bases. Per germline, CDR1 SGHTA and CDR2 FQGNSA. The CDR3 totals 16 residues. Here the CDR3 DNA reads TGTGCCAGCAGCTTAGCACGGACAGGACCCAAAGAGACCCAGTACTTC. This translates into CASSLARTGPKETQYF.

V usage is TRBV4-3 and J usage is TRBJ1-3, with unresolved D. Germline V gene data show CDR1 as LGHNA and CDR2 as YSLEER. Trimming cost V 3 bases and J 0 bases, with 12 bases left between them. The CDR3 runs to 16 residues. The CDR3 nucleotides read TGCGCCAGCAGCCATGCCACAGATCACTCTGGAAACACCATATATTTT. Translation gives CASSHATDHSGNTIYF.

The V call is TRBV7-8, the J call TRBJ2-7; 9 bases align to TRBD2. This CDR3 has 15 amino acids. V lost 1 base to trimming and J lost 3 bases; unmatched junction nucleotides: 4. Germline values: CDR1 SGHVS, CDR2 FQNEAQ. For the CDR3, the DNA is TGTGCCAGCAGCTTAGGGGCGGGAGGGGTCTACGAGCAGTACTTC. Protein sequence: CASSLGAGGVYEQYF.

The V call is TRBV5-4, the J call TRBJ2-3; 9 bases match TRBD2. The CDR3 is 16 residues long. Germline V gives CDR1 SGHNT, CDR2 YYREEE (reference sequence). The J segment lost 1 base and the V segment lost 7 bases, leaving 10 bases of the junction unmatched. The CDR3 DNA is TGTGCCAGCGGACTGCCTAGCGGGACCGGCACAGATACGCAGTATTTT. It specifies CASGLPSGTGTDTQYF. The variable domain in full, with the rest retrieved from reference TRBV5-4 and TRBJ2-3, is ETGVTQSPTHLIKTRGQQVTLRCSSQSGHNTVSWYQQALGQGPQFIFQYYREEENGRGNFPPRFSGLQFPNYSSELNVNALELDDSALYLCASGLPSGTGTDTQYFGPGTRLTVL.

This CDR3 is CASSQSEEFYEQYF. CDR3 bases: TGTGCCAGCAGTCAAAGCGAGGAATTCTACGAGCAGTACTTC. The rearrangement links TRBV7-9 to TRBJ2-7, with unresolved D. This CDR3 comprises 14 residues. Germline lookup yields CDR1 SEHNR and CDR2 FQNEAQ (reference sequence). Trimming removed 6 bases at V and 3 bases at J, with 15 bases between.

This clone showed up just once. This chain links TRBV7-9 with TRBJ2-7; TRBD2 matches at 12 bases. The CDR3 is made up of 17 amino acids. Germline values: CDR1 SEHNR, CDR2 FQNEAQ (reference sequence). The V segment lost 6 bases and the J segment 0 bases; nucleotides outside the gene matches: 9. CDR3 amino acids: CASRPSRTSGNSYEQYF. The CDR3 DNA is TGTGCCAGCAGACCTAGTAGGACTAGCGGGAACTCCTACGAGCAGTACTTC.

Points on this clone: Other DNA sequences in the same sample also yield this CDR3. CDR3 loop: CASAAGSYEQYF. CDR3 DNA: TGTGCCTCGGCGGCAGGCTCCTACGAGCAGTACTTC. The rearrangement joins TRBV27 to TRBJ2-7, with no clear D. Per the germline V gene, CDR1 is MNHEY and CDR2 is SMNVEV (reference sequence). The CDR3 loop spans 12 amino acids. With 11 bases removed from V and 0 bases from J, the gap between germline ends came to 11 bases.

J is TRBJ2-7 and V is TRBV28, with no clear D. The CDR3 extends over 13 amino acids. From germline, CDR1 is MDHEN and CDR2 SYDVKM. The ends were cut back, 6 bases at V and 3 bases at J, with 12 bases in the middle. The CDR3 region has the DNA TGTGCCAGCAGGTCCGGGCCACGCTACGAGCAGTACTTC. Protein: CASRSGPRYEQYF.

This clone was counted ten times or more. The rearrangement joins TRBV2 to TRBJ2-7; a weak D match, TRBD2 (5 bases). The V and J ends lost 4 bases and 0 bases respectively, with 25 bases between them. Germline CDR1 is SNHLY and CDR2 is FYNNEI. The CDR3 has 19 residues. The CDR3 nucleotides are TGTGCCAGCAGTGCGAGGGTCCAGAAGGACCTCCCTACCTCCTACGAGCAGTACTTC. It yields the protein CASSARVQKDLPTSYEQYF.

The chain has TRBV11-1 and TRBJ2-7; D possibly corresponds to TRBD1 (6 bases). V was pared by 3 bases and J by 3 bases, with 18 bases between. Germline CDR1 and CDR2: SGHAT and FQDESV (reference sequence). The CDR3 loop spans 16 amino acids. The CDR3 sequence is CASSFEDSGFDYEQYF. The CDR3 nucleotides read TGTGCCAGCAGCTTTGAGGACAGCGGTTTCGACTACGAGCAGTACTTC.

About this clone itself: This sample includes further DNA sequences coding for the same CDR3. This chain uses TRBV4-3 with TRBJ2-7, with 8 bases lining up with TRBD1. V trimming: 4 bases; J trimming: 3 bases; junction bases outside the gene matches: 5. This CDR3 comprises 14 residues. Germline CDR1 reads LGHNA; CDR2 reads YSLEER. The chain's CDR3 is CASSPGTGRYEQYF. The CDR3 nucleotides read TGCGCCAGCAGCCCGGGGACAGGCCGCTACGAGCAGTACTTC.

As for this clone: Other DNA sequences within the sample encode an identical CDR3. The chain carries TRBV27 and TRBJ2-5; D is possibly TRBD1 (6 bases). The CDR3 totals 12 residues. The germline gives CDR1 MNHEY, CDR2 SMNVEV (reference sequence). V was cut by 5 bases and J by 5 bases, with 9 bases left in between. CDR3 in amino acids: CASSGGGETQYF. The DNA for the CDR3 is TGTGCCAGCAGTGGGGGCGGCGAGACCCAGTACTTC.